The 12 T cell receptor beta chains given below trace back to one sample, sequenced in a study of PD-1 blockade in classical Hodgkin lymphoma (dated by TCRdb to between 2020 and 2021). The label giving this sample's time point can be read as: cycle 4 day 1 (C4D1), after five to seven weeks of nivolumab. All trial patients had relapsed after autologous stem cell transplantation, with cohorts A, B and C differing in prior brentuximab vedotin exposure. The protocol used for the library was the immunoSEQ multiplex PCR assay. Entries here come from immuneACCESS through TCRdb and include only in-frame sequences with V and J called. Some clones fail to appear in such tables; in the studies checked, an unresolved V gene covers under half of the shortfall, and the cause of the remainder is unknown. Present in this sample are approximately 24,000 clones, roughly four fifths of which were seen just once. Clones ranked in the top ten supply more than 5% of the sample.

The sample in question was peripheral blood mononuclear cells (PBMCs), obtained before the fourth cycle of nivolumab. Every receptor here comes from a human donor with classical Hodgkin lymphoma.

This clone has a single count. The chain joins TRBV6-6 to TRBJ2-3; D possibly corresponds to TRBD1 (6 bases). The CDR3 runs 14 residues. V was shortened by 2 bases and J by 4 bases, with 10 bases between the two germline ends. Germline V gives CDR1 MNHNY, CDR2 SVGAGI (reference sequence). CDR3 nucleotide sequence: TGTGCCAGCAGTTACGCAGGGGTTTCAGATACGCAGTATTTT. Protein product: CASSYAGVSDTQYF.

The chain carries TRBV7-6 and TRBJ1-3, with a possible D match to TRBD1 (5 bases). The CDR3 runs 12 residues. Between the trimmed V and J ends, which lost 4 bases and 4 bases, there was a span of 5 bases. Germline-derived CDR1 and CDR2 are SGHVS and FNYEAQ. The CDR3 loop reads CASSSGGNTIYF. The CDR3 nucleotides read TGTGCCAGCAGCTCAGGGGGAAACACCATATATTTT.

The chain carries TRBV14 and TRBJ1-1; possibly TRBD1 for D (5 bases). Germline V gene data show CDR1 as SGHDN and CDR2 as FVKESK. The CDR3 covers 16 residues. The V and J ends lost 1 base and 5 bases respectively, with 17 bases between them. CDR3 sequence: CASSQVRGVSKTEAFF. CDR3 nucleotides: TGTGCCAGCAGCCAAGTCCGAGGGGTATCTAAGACTGAAGCTTTCTTT. Using reference TRBV14 and TRBJ1-1 for the parts outside the CDR3, the full variable domain is EAGVTQFPSHSVIEKGQTVTLRCDPISGHDNLYWYRRVMGKEIKFLLHFVKESKQDESGMPNNRFLAERTGGTYSTLKVQPAELEDSGVYFCASSQVRGVSKTEAFFGQGTRLTVV.

This clone is a singleton in its sample. The chain employs TRBV14 and TRBJ2-7; 9 bases map to TRBD2. Germline assignment: CDR1 SGHDN and CDR2 FVKESK. The CDR3 covers 15 residues. J lost 3 bases, V lost 4 bases, and 7 bases had no gene match. The CDR3 sequence: CASSLGLATYYEQYF. CDR3 bases: TGTGCCAGCAGCCTGGGACTAGCTACGTACTACGAGCAGTACTTC.

This clone was recorded a few times. The V gene is TRBV5-4, the J gene TRBJ1-2; 7 bases agree with TRBD1. With V trimmed by 0 bases and J by 8 bases, 13 bases remained unmatched. The V gene's germline CDR1 is SGHNT and CDR2 YYREEE (reference sequence). The CDR3 loop spans 16 amino acids. The chain's CDR3 is CASSLATGTALGGYTF. The CDR3 nucleotides read TGTGCCAGCAGCTTGGCTACCGGGACAGCCTTAGGCGGCTACACCTTC.

J is TRBJ2-4 and V is TRBV19, with 9 nucleotides matching TRBD1. Germline trimming cut 10 bases from V and 3 bases from J; bases unmatched to any gene: 19. The CDR3 is made up of 18 amino acids. CDR1 is LNHDA and CDR2 is SQIVND in the germline V gene (reference sequence). CDR3 nucleotides: TGTGCCACCCCCCGTGGGACAGGGACCCAAGTGGGCAAAAACATTCAGTACTTC. Amino acids: CATPRGTGTQVGKNIQYF.

The chain employs TRBV27 and TRBJ1-2, with D possibly matching TRBD1 (6 bases). Germline loops: CDR1 MNHEY, CDR2 SMNVEV (reference sequence). V was trimmed by 6 bases and J by 3 bases, leaving 20 bases between them. The length of the CDR3 is 16 residues. CDR3 bases: TGTGCCAGCAGCGAAGACGCAGGGGATGCGGACTATGGCTACACCTTC. It yields the protein CASSEDAGDADYGYTF.

The chain links TRBV29-1 to TRBJ2-7, with 9 bases aligning to TRBD2. The junction had 11 bases not matched to a gene; V was cut back by 1 base and J by 7 bases. Germline CDR1 is SQVTM and CDR2 is ANQGSEA. This CDR3 contains 15 residues. The CDR3 region has the DNA TGCAGCGTTGAAGTAGCGGGAGCCCTCGGGGGAGAGCAGTACTTC. It translates to CSVEVAGALGGEQYF.

The J gene is TRBJ2-5, the V gene TRBV11-3; D is ambiguous. The CDR3 has 14 residues. Germline CDR1 is SGHNT and CDR2 is YENEEA. Trimming pared 0 bases from V and 3 bases from J, leaving 8 bases between. The CDR3 DNA follows: TGTGCCAGCAGCTTAGAGCTAGGCAAAGAGACCCAGTACTTC. Protein: CASSLELGKETQYF. The full variable domain, in which reference TRBV11-3 and TRBJ2-5 provide the parts outside the CDR3, is EAGVVQSPRYKIIEKKQPVAFWCNPISGHNTLYWYLQNLGQGPELLIRYENEEAVDDSQLPKDRFSAERLKGVDSTLKIQPAELGDSAVYLCASSLELGKETQYFGPGTRLLVL.

This rearrangement joins TRBV18 to TRBJ1-2; D unresolved. Germline loops: CDR1 KGHSH, CDR2 LQKENI. The CDR3 contains 14 residues. Deletions cut 3 bases from V and 0 bases from J, with 8 bases between. CDR3 residues: CASSPRAANYGYTF. As DNA, the CDR3 is TGTGCCAGCTCACCTCGCGCCGCTAACTATGGCTACACCTTC.

The rearrangement uses TRBV19 and TRBJ2-1, with 13 nucleotides matching TRBD2. The CDR3 is 20 amino acids. After removal of 3 bases from V and 10 bases from J, the junction contained 21 bases not matched to a gene. The germline gives CDR1 LNHDA, CDR2 SQIVND (reference sequence). The DNA for the CDR3 is TGTGCCAGTAGTATGAGAGCCCCCGGCGGACTAGCGGGAGCAGGGTGGGAGCAGTTCTTC. It encodes CASSMRAPGGLAGAGWEQFF.

This clone was observed a few times. J is TRBJ2-7 and V is TRBV9; 11 bases map to TRBD2. J gave up 9 bases and V 2 bases, and 7 bases lay outside the gene matches. The CDR3 is 14 residues long. CDR1 and CDR2 (germline): SGDLS, YYNGEE. The CDR3 DNA follows: TGTGCCAGCAGCGTCGCTAGCGGGGGGTCTCCGCAGTACTTC. Amino acids: CASSVASGGSPQYF.